Given below is one T cell receptor beta chain in context. From germline, CDR1 is SGHRS and CDR2 YFSETQ. CDR3 size: 15 residues. V shed 2 bases, J shed 6 bases, and the junction held 9 bases outside the gene matches. Produced via immunoSEQ multiplex PCR; TCRdb's table is partial and in-frame only. The sample contains about 200,000 clones, around four fifths of which appear only once. The entry originates in a study of blood T cell repertoires in COVID-19. Seattle patients were enrolled during active infection and followed longitudinally. The sequenced sample was peripheral blood. This sequence originates from a man in his 60s with COVID-19, enrolled during active disease. The chain joins TRBV5-1 to TRBJ2-3; TRBD1 matches 7 bases. The CDR3 region is CASSLRQGKMDTQYF. The CDR3 coding sequence is TGCGCCAGCAGCTTACGACAGGGCAAAATGGATACGCAGTATTTT.